Only a few counts were recorded for the clone carrying this TCR beta chain. Its specificity is unknown. The record originates from a study of cytomegalovirus exposure and HLA in healthy donors. Study-wide results and caveats: The study flagged about 150 TCR beta chains as cytomegalovirus-associated. A likely sequencing artifact accounted for one observed cluster of highly shared sequence variants. A classifier reportedly called cytomegalovirus status with high sensitivity and specificity.

V was trimmed by 5 bases and J by 5 bases, leaving 12 bases between them. The germline gives CDR1 GTSNPN, CDR2 SVGIG (reference sequence). This CDR3 comprises 12 residues. The primer mix had 60 Vbeta and 13 Jbeta primers. In the study's own analysis: Unique TCR beta chains numbered around 75 million in a later analysis, with around 10 million shared. Data came from immunoSEQ multiplex PCR; TCRdb stores just in-frame clones and leaves some out. That table is the source of V, J and clone size, and D and trimming were worked out from the DNA. The repertoire includes 100,000 or so clones, 65% to 80% of them detected once, and about 1.9% sits in the top ten.

The sequenced material came from PBMCs. The receptor's source is a woman between 40 and 55 years old in good health and CMV-seronegative. The V gene is TRBV30, the J gene TRBJ2-5, with D maybe TRBD1 (6 bases). The CDR3 nucleotides are TGTGCCTGGGCAAGGGGGTTTGAGACCCAGTACTTC. Protein product: CAWARGFETQYF. Full variable domain (rest looked up from reference TRBV30 and TRBJ2-5): SQTIHQWPATLVQPVGSPLSLECTVEGTSNPNLYWYRQAAGRGLQLLFYSVGIGQISSEVPQNLSASRPQDRQFILSSKKLLLSDSGFYLCAWARGFETQYFGPGTRLLVL.